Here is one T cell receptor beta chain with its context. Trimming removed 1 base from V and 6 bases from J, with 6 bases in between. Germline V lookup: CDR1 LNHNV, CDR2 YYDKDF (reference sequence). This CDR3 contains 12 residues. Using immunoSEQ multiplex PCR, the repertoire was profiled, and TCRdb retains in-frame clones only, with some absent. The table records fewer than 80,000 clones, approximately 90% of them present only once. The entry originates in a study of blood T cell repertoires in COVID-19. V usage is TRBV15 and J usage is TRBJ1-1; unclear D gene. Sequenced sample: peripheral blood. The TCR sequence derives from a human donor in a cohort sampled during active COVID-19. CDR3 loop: CATSRGLSEAFF. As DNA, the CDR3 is TGTGCCACCAGCAGAGGACTCTCTGAAGCTTTCTTT.